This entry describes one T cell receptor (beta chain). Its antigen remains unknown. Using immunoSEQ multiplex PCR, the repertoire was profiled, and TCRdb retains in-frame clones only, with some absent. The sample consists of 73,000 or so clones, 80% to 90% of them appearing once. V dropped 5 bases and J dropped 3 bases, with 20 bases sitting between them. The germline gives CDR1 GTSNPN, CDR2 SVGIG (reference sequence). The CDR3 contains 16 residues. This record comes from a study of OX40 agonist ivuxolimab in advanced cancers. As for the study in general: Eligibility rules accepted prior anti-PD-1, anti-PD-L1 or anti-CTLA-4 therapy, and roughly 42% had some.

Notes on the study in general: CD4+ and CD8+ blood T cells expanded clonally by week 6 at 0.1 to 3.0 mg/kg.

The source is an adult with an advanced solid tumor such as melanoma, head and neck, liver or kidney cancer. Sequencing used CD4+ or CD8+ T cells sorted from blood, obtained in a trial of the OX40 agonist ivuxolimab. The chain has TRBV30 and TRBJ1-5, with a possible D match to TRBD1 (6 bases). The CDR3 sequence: CAWQEALRGVNQPQHF. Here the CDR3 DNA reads TGTGCCTGGCAAGAAGCTCTTAGGGGGGTCAATCAGCCCCAGCATTTT.